This T cell receptor beta chain originates from a study of regulatory T cells in long-lasting Graves disease. This clonotype was seen repeatedly, ten times or more. Sample time point: newly diagnosed GD, antithyroid drugs for less than 3 months. From PBMCs, RNA was extracted and then used to make the TCR library. Libraries of TCR beta came from iRepertoire HTBI primers plus Arm-PCR of CDR3 regions. TCRdb re-derived calls from the multiplex PCR reads in MiXCR, one entry per CDR3 protein. The table shows more than 400,000 distinct CDR3 sequences, with about a sixth occurring only once. Germline V lookup: CDR1 DFQATT, CDR2 SNEGSKA (reference sequence). The CDR3 loop spans 15 amino acids. V lost 4 bases, J lost 5 bases, and 14 bases stayed unmatched. This same sample was also part of a study on T cells in Graves' hyperthyroidism and ophthalmopathy.

The chain employs TRBV20-1 and TRBJ2-7, with 7 bases that match TRBD2. The specimen comprised peripheral blood mononuclear cells (PBMCs), sampled at new diagnosis, from a patient treated with antithyroid drugs. The TCR was taken from a young woman with Graves disease. The CDR3 protein is CSATPGLPGGNEQYF. The CDR3 bases are TGCAGTGCTACACCGGGACTACCGGGTGGGAACGAGCAGTACTTC.